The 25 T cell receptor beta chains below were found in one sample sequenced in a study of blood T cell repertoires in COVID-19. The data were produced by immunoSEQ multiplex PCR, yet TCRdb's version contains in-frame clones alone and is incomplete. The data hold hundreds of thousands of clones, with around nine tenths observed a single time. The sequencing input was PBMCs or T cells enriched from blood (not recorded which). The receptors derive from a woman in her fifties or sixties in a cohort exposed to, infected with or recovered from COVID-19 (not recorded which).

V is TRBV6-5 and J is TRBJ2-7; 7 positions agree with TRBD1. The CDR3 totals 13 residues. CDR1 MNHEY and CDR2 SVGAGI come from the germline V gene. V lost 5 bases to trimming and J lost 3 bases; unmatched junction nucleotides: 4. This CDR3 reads CASSRDSLYEQYF. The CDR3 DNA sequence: TGTGCCAGCAGTCGGGACAGTCTCTACGAGCAGTACTTC.

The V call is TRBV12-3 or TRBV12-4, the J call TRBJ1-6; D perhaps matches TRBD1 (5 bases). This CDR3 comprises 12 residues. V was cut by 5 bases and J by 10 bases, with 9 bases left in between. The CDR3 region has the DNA TGTGCCAGCAGTACAGGAAGATCACCCCTCCACTTT. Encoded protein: CASSTGRSPLHF.

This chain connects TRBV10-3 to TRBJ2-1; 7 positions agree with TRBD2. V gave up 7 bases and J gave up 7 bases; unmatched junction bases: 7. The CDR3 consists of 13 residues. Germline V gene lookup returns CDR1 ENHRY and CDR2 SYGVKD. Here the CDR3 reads CAITGRGGNEQFF. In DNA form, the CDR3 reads TGTGCCATCACGGGGAGGGGTGGAAATGAGCAGTTCTTC.

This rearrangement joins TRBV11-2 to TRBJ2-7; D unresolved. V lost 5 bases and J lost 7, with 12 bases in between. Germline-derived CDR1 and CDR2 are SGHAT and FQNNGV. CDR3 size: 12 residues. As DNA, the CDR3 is TGTGCCAGCAGCCCCCGCGTCATGGAGCAGTACTTC. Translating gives CASSPRVMEQYF.

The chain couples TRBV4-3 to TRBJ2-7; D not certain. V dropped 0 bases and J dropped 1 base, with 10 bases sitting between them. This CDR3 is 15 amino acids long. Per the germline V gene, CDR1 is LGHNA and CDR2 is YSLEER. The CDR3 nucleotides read TGCGCCAGCAGCCAAGAAAAAAGCGCATCCTACGAGCAGTACTTC. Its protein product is CASSQEKSASYEQYF.

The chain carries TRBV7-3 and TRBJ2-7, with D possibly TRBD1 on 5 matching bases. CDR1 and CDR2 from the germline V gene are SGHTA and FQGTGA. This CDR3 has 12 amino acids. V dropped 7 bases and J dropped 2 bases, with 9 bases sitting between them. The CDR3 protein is CASTSTAYEQYF. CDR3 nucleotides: TGTGCCAGCACATCGACAGCCTACGAGCAGTACTTC.

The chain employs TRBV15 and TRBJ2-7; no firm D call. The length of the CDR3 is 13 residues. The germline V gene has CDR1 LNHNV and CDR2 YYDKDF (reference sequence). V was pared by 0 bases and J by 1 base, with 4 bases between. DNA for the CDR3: TGTGCCACCAGCAGAGATCATTCCTACGAGCAGTACTTC. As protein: CATSRDHSYEQYF.

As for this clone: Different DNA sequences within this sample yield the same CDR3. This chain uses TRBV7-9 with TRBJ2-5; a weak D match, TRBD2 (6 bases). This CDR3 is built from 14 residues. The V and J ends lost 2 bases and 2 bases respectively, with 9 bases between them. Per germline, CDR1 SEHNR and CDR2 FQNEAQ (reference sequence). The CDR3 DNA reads TGTGCCAGCAGCTTATCTGGAGGGCAAGAGACCCAGTACTTC. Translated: CASSLSGGQETQYF.

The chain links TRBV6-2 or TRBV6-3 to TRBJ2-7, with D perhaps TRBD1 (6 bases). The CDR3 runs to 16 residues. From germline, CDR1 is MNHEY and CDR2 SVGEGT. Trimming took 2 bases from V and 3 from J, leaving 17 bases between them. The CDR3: CASSYSSRGDFYEQYF. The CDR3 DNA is TGTGCCAGCAGTTACAGTAGCAGGGGAGATTTCTACGAGCAGTACTTC.

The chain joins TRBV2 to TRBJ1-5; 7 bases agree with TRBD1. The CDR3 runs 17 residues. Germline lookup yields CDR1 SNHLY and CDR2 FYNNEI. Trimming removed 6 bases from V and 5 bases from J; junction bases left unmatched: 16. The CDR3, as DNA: TGTGCCAGCAGCTCCCTACTTCCGGACAGGAAGGATCAGCCCCAGCATTTT. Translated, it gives CASSSLLPDRKDQPQHF.

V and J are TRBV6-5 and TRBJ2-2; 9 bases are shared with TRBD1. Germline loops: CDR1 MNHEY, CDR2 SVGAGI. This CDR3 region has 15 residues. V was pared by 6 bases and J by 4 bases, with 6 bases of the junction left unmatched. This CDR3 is CASRGATGGTGELFF. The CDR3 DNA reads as TGTGCCAGCAGGGGTGCGACAGGGGGCACCGGGGAGCTGTTTTTT.

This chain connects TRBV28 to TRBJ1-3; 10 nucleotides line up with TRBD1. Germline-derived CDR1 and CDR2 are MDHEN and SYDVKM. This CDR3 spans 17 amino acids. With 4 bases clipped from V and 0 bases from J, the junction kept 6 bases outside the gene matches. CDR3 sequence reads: CASSWTGGRHSGNTIYF. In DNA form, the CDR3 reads TGTGCCAGCAGTTGGACAGGGGGGCGGCACTCTGGAAACACCATATATTTT.

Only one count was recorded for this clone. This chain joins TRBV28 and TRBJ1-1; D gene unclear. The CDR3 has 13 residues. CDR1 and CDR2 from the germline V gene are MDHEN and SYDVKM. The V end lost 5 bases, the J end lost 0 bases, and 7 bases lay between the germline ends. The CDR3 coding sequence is TGTGCCAGCAGTCCCGGGATGAACACTGAAGCTTTCTTT. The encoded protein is CASSPGMNTEAFF.

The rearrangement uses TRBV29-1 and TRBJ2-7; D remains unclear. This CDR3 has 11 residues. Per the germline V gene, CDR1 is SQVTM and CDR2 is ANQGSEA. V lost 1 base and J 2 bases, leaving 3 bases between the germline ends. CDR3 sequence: CSVEVAYEQYF. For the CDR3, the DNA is TGCAGCGTTGAAGTCGCCTACGAGCAGTACTTC.

CDR3 in DNA: TGTGCCAGCAGCTTAGGAGAAGCGGGAGGGCAAGAGACCCAGTACTTC. Its protein product is CASSLGEAGGQETQYF. This rearrangement joins TRBV7-6 to TRBJ2-5; 10 bases map to TRBD2. V shed 1 base, J shed 2 bases, and the junction held 4 bases outside the gene matches. CDR3 length: 16 amino acids. From germline, CDR1 is SGHVS and CDR2 FNYEAQ.

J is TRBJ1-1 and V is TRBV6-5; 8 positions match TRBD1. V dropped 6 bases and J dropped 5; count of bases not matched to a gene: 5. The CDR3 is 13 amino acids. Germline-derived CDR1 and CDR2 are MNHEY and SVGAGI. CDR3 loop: CASSLRQGTEAFF. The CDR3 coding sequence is TGTGCCAGCAGCCTTCGACAGGGGACTGAAGCTTTCTTT.

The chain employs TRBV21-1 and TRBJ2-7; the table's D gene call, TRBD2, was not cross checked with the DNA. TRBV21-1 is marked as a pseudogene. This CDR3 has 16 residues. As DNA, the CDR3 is TGTGCCAGCAGCCCCCAAGTTGTGGCGGGAGATTACGAGCAGTACTTC. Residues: CASSPQVVAGDYEQYF.

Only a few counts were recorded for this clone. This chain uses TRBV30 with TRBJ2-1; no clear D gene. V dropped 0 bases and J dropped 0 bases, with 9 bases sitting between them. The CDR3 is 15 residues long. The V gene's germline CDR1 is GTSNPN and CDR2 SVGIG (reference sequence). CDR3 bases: TGTGCCTGGAGTGTCCCAAAGAGCTCCTACAATGAGCAGTTCTTC. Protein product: CAWSVPKSSYNEQFF.

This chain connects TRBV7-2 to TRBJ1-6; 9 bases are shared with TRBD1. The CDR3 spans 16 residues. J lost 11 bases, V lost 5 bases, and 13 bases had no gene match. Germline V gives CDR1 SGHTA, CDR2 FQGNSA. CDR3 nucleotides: TGTGCCAGCAGCCTAACGGGACAGGGCTTATCTCCACCCCTCCACTTT. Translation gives CASSLTGQGLSPPLHF.

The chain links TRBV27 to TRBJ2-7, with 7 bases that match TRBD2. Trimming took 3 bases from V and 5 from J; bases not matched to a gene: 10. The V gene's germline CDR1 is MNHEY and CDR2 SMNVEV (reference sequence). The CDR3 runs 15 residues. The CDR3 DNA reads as TGTGCCAGCAGTTTCTCCCTCGCGGGAGCGCACGAGCAGTACTTC. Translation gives CASSFSLAGAHEQYF.

CDR3 in amino acids: CATSRVRQDNSPLHF. In nucleotides, the CDR3 is TGTGCCACCAGCAGAGTCCGACAGGATAATTCACCCCTCCACTTT. J is TRBJ1-6 and V is TRBV15; weak D call: TRBD1 (6 bases). The CDR3 has 15 residues. Germline V gene data show CDR1 as LNHNV and CDR2 as YYDKDF (reference sequence). V lost 1 base and J 5 bases, leaving 9 bases between the germline ends.

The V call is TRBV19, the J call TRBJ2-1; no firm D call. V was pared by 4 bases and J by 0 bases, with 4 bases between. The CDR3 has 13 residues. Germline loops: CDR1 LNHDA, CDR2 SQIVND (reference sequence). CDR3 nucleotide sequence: TGTGCCAGTAGTAGGAGCTCCTACAATGAGCAGTTCTTC. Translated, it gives CASSRSSYNEQFF.

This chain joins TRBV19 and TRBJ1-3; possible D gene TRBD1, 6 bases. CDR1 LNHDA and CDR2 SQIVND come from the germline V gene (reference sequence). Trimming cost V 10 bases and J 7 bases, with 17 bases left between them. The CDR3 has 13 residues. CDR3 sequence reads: CATRTAGSNTIYF. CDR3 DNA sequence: TGTGCCACCCGGACAGCGGGGAGTAACACCATATATTTT.

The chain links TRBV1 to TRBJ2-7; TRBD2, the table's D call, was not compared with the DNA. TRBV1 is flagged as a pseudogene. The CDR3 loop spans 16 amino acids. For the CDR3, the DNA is TGCACCAGCAGCCAAGAGGCAACTAGCGGGAGATACGAGCAGTACTTC. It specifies CTSSQEATSGRYEQYF.

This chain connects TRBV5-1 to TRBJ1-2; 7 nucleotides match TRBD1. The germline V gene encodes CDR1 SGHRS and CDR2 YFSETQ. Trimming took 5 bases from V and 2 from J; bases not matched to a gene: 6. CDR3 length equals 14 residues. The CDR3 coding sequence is TGCGCCAGCAGATCGGAAGGGGGCAACTATGGCTACACCTTC. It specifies CASRSEGGNYGYTF.